This T cell receptor (beta chain) was profiled in a study of regulatory T cells in long-lasting Graves disease. Comments on this clonotype: The antigen remains unidentified.

Arm-PCR of CDR3 regions with iRepertoire HTBI primers generated TCR beta libraries. TCRdb recomputed calls from the multiplex PCR reads with MiXCR, one row per CDR3 protein. The table has some 430,000 distinct CDR3 sequences, 20% to 25% seen once. This CDR3 comprises 14 residues. Trimming pared 1 base from V and 7 bases from J, leaving 11 bases between. CDR1 is SGHDT, CDR2 YYEEEE, per germline. Study-wide results and caveats: Those with persistent Graves' had less TCR diversity than newly diagnosed patients. It was in persistent disease that TRBV28, TRBJ1-2 and TRBJ2-5 were favored.

Sample time point: persistent/refractory GD, antithyroid drugs over 5 years with positive TRAb. Isolated PBMC RNA provided the starting material for the TCR library. The receptor comes from a female donor with Graves disease. The sample in question was peripheral blood mononuclear cells (PBMCs), obtained when the disease was refractory, from a patient treated with antithyroid drugs. The chain joins TRBV5-6 to TRBJ2-2; tentatively, D is TRBD2 (5 bases). The CDR3 DNA sequence: TGTGCCAGCAGCTTGATGAGTGGAGGCGGGGAGCTGTTTTTT. Translating gives CASSLMSGGGELFF.